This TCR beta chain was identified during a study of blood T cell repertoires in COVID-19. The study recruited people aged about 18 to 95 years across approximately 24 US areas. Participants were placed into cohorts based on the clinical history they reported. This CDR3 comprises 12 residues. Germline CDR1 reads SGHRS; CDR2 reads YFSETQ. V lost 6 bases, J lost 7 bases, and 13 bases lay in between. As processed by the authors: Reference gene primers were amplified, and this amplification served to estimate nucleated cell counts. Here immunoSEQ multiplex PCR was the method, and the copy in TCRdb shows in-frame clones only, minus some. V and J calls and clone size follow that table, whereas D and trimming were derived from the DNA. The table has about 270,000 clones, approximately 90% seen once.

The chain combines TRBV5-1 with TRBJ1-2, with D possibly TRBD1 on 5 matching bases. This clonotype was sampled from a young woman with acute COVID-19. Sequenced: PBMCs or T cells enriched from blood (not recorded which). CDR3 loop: CASKMGGTGYTF. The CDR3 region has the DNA TGCGCCAGCAAAATGGGGGGGACTGGCTACACCTTC.